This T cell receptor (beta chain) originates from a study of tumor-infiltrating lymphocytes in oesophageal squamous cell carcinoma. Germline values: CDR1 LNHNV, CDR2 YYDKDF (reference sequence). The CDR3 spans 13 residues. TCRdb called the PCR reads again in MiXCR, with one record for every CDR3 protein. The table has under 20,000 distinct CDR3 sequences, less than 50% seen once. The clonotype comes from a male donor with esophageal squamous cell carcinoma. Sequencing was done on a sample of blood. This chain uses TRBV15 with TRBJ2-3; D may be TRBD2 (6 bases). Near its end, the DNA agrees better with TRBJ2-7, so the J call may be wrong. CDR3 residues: CATSRDQTRQQYF. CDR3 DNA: TGTGCCACCAGCAGAGATCAGACTAGACAACAGTACTTC.